This TCR beta chain was documented in a study of OX40 agonist ivuxolimab in advanced cancers. Study conclusions and caveats: Partial responders at 0.1-3.0 mg/kg had among the lowest clonal expansion.

TCRdb's copy holds only in-frame clones and misses some; the assay was immunoSEQ multiplex PCR. The sample has approximately 60,000 clones; around 90% are singletons. As for this clone: Its antigen is unknown.

The sequences come from CD4+ or CD8+ T cells sorted from blood, collected in a trial of the OX40 agonist ivuxolimab. This clonotype originated in an adult with an advanced solid tumor such as melanoma, head and neck, liver or kidney cancer.

For the CDR3, the DNA is TGTGCCATCAGGGGGTCTCCTGGGAGAGGTGAACCCCTCCACTTT. This sequence encodes CAIRGSPGRGEPLHF. The V call is TRBV10-3, the J call TRBJ1-6, with unresolved D. CDR1 is ENHRY, CDR2 SYGVKD, per germline. Trimming stripped 6 bases from V and 12 bases from J, with 21 bases between. This CDR3 is built from 15 residues.